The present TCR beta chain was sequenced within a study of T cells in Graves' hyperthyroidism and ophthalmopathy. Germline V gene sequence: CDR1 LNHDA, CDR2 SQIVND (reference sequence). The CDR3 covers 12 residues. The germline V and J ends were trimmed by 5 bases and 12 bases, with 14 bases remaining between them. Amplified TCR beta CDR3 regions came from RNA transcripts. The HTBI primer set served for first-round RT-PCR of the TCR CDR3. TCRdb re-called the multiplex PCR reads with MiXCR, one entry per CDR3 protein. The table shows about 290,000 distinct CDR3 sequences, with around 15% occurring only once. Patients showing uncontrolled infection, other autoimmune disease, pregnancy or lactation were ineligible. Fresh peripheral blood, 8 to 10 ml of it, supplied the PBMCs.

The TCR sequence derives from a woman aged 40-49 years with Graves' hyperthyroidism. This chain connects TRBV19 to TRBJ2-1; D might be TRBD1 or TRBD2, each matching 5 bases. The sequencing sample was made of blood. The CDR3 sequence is CASSPTGTPQFF. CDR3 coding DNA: TGTGCCAGTAGTCCGACCGGGACCCCGCAGTTCTTC.